This T cell receptor beta chain was found in a study of control samples from healthy donors and cancer patients. The V gene's germline CDR1 is LNHDA and CDR2 SQIVND (reference sequence). V was cut by 0 bases and J by 0 bases, with 6 bases left in between. The CDR3 sequence is 15 residues long. This clone came up a few times. Profiling relied on immunoSEQ multiplex PCR, and the TCRdb table lists in-frame clones only, not all of them. The sample carries roughly 100,000 clones, roughly nine tenths recorded once. The rearrangement joins TRBV19 to TRBJ2-1; a weak D match, TRBD2 (6 bases). Sample: blood. This TCR was sampled from a woman in her 30s in good health. CDR3 residues: CASSIDGSSYNEQFF. CDR3 nucleotides: TGTGCCAGTAGTATAGACGGGAGCTCCTACAATGAGCAGTTCTTC.